Shown below are 26 T cell receptor beta chains from a single sample sequenced in a study of cytomegalovirus exposure and HLA in healthy donors. PCR amplification relied on 60 Vbeta primers (plus 13 Jbeta primers). This table comes from immunoSEQ multiplex PCR, and its TCRdb copy is limited to in-frame clones, with some not included. The table shows 150,000 to 200,000 clones, with roughly three quarters occurring only once. The sample was PBMCs. These receptors originate from a woman aged 50 to 60 in good health and CMV-seropositive.

The J gene is TRBJ1-5, the V gene TRBV6-1, with D possibly TRBD1 on 5 matching bases. Germline V gene data show CDR1 as MNHNS and CDR2 as SASEGT. V was shortened by 2 bases and J by 5 bases, with 13 bases between the two germline ends. The CDR3 contains 15 residues. This CDR3 is CASSEWAQGYQPQHF. CDR3 coding DNA: TGTGCCAGCAGTGAATGGGCTCAGGGTTATCAGCCCCAGCATTTT.

This clone occurred a few times. The chain has TRBV6-5 and TRBJ1-1; D possibly corresponds to TRBD1 (6 bases). The CDR3 totals 15 residues. Trimming left V 5 bases short and J 2 bases short, with 15 bases between. The germline gives CDR1 MNHEY, CDR2 SVGAGI. The CDR3 loop is CASSTEQGFNTEAFF. The CDR3 bases are TGTGCCAGCAGTACTGAACAGGGTTTTAACACTGAAGCTTTCTTT.

CDR3 DNA sequence: TGTGCCAGCAGCCGGACAGGGGGCAGTCAGCCCCAGCATTTT. Translated: CASSRTGGSQPQHF. The chain employs TRBV9 and TRBJ1-5, with 11 bases lining up with TRBD1. This CDR3 is built from 14 residues. Per germline, CDR1 SGDLS and CDR2 YYNGEE. Trimming took 4 bases from V and 6 from J; bases not matched to a gene: 3.

For this clone: The identical CDR3 is also encoded by other nucleotide sequences in the sample. The rearrangement links TRBV29-1 to TRBJ2-5; D is perhaps TRBD2 (7 bases). The CDR3 extends over 13 amino acids. CDR1 is SQVTM, CDR2 ANQGSEA, per germline. Trimming took off 3 bases at V and 8 bases at J, with 16 bases between the two ends. The CDR3 loop is CSVDRGGLVTQYF. CDR3 in DNA: TGCAGCGTTGACAGGGGAGGGTTGGTAACCCAGTACTTC.

This rearrangement joins TRBV6-1 to TRBJ1-3, with D possibly being TRBD1 (6 bases). Trimming left V 2 bases short and J 8 bases short, with 10 bases between. The length of the CDR3 is 13 residues. The germline V gene encodes CDR1 MNHNS and CDR2 SASEGT. The CDR3 protein is CASSERGGYTIYF. For the CDR3, the DNA is TGTGCCAGCAGTGAAAGGGGGGGATACACCATATATTTT.

This chain uses TRBV7-9 with TRBJ2-3; 7 nucleotides line up with TRBD1. J lost 2 bases, V lost 5 bases, and 4 bases had no gene match. Germline V gene lookup returns CDR1 SEHNR and CDR2 FQNEAQ (reference sequence). The CDR3 totals 14 residues. CDR3 nucleotides: TGTGCCAGCAGCCCACAGGGGAACACAGATACGCAGTATTTT. Translating gives CASSPQGNTDTQYF. Full variable domain (missing parts from reference TRBV7-9 and TRBJ2-3): DTGVSQNPRHKITKRGQNVTFRCDPISEHNRLYWYRQTLGQGPEFLTYFQNEAQLEKSRLLSDRFSAERPKGSFSTLEIQRTEQGDSAMYLCASSPQGNTDTQYFGPGTRLTVL.

CDR3 nucleotide sequence: TGCGCCAGCAGCTGGCAACCCCTTACAGGAGTCCAAGAGACCCAGTACTTC. Amino acid sequence: CASSWQPLTGVQETQYF. The rearrangement uses TRBV5-1 and TRBJ2-5, with a weak D call TRBD1 (5 bases). The CDR3 totals 17 residues. Trimming shortened V by 3 bases and J by 1 base, and 19 bases separated the two germline ends. Germline V gene lookup returns CDR1 SGHRS and CDR2 YFSETQ.

CDR3 coding DNA: TGTGCCAGCAGCCTGGGGACAGCGGATGAGCAGTTCTTC. The encoded protein is CASSLGTADEQFF. The chain couples TRBV9 to TRBJ2-1; TRBD1 matches at 7 bases. J was trimmed by 8 bases and V by 4 bases; bases with no gene match: 6. The CDR3 totals 13 residues. CDR1 and CDR2 (germline): SGDLS, YYNGEE.

Here the CDR3 reads CASSLTGGQETQYF. CDR3 in DNA: TGTGCCAGCAGCTTAACCGGGGGGCAGGAGACCCAGTACTTC. The rearrangement uses TRBV7-3 and TRBJ2-5; perhaps TRBD2 as D (7 bases). With 0 bases removed from V and 5 bases from J, the gap between germline ends came to 10 bases. CDR3 length: 14 amino acids. Per germline, CDR1 SGHTA and CDR2 FQGTGA.

This clone has a single count. The J gene is TRBJ2-6, the V gene TRBV9; TRBD1 might be the D (6 bases). In germline, CDR1 is SGDLS, CDR2 YYNGEE. Trimming pared 5 bases from V and 3 bases from J, leaving 36 bases between. This CDR3 spans 23 amino acids. The CDR3 sequence is CASRQTGNRRSGRSLSGANVLTF. The DNA of the CDR3 is TGTGCCAGCAGGCAAACAGGGAATCGACGGTCGGGACGTTCTCTCAGTGGGGCCAACGTCCTGACTTTC.

This chain joins TRBV6-5 and TRBJ1-2; maybe TRBD1 (5 bases). Germline assignment: CDR1 MNHEY and CDR2 SVGAGI. The CDR3 has 14 residues. Trimming cost V 0 bases and J 7 bases, with 12 bases left between them. The CDR3 loop is CASSYSAGARGYTF. The CDR3, as DNA: TGTGCCAGCAGTTACTCAGCTGGGGCCCGTGGCTACACCTTC.

This chain joins TRBV5-1 and TRBJ2-5, with 8 bases that match TRBD1. Germline assignment: CDR1 SGHRS and CDR2 YFSETQ. The CDR3 covers 17 residues. The ends lost 1 base at V and 5 bases at J; junction bases unmatched: 13. The CDR3: CASSLTVANRGRETQYF. The DNA for the CDR3 is TGCGCCAGCAGCTTGACGGTGGCTAACAGGGGGAGGGAGACCCAGTACTTC.

This sequence joins TRBV2 and TRBJ2-5, with 8 bases matching TRBD2. Germline V gene lookup returns CDR1 SNHLY and CDR2 FYNNEI. Germline trimming cut 6 bases from V and 5 bases from J; bases unmatched to any gene: 8. The CDR3 runs to 14 residues. The CDR3 loop reads CASSRYLAGETQYF. CDR3 DNA: TGTGCCAGCAGCCGTTACTTAGCGGGGGAGACCCAGTACTTC.

The chain combines TRBV9 with TRBJ2-3; TRBD1 matches 8 bases. Germline V lookup: CDR1 SGDLS, CDR2 YYNGEE. The CDR3 sequence is 14 residues long. The junction had 5 bases not matched to a gene; V was cut back by 4 bases and J by 4 bases. The CDR3 sequence: CASSPTGGADTQYF. Here the CDR3 DNA reads TGTGCCAGCAGCCCTACAGGGGGTGCAGATACGCAGTATTTT.

The V and J genes are TRBV4-1 and TRBJ2-3; 14 nucleotides agree with TRBD2. The germline V gene has CDR1 MGHRA and CDR2 YSYEKL. The V gene end was trimmed by 6 bases and the J gene end by 3 bases; junction bases not matched to a gene: 17. This CDR3 contains 20 residues. The CDR3, as DNA: TGCGCCAGCAGTCTTGCGACTAGCGGGGGGGCCTTCGACACAACAGATACGCAGTATTTT. It is translated as CASSLATSGGAFDTTDTQYF.

The V call is TRBV13, the J call TRBJ2-7, with 7 bases aligning to TRBD2. The CDR3 is made up of 14 amino acids. Germline V gives CDR1 PRHDT, CDR2 FYEKMQ (reference sequence). The junction had 9 bases not matched to a gene; V was cut back by 7 bases and J by 3 bases. This chain's CDR3 is CASTHRGVGYEQYF. The CDR3 nucleotides read TGTGCCAGCACCCATCGGGGGGTTGGCTACGAGCAGTACTTC.

The chain has TRBV20-1 and TRBJ2-3; no clear D gene. CDR3 length: 11 amino acids. The ends were cut back, 6 bases at V and 5 bases at J, with 9 bases in the middle. CDR1 and CDR2 (germline): DFQATT, SNEGSKA (reference sequence). In DNA form, the CDR3 reads TGCAGTGCCGAGGTGGGAGATACGCAGTATTTT. Its protein is CSAEVGDTQYF.

The chain links TRBV11-2 to TRBJ2-7, with 8 bases aligning to TRBD1. The V gene end was trimmed by 6 bases and the J gene end by 3 bases; junction bases not matched to a gene: 7. The CDR3 consists of 14 residues. CDR1 SGHAT and CDR2 FQNNGV come from the germline V gene. CDR3 sequence reads: CASRGPGGLYEQYF. CDR3 in DNA: TGTGCCAGCAGAGGGCCAGGGGGCCTCTACGAGCAGTACTTC.

This chain connects TRBV30 to TRBJ1-1; TRBD1 matches at 8 bases. Germline V gene sequence: CDR1 GTSNPN, CDR2 SVGIG (reference sequence). The trim removed 3 bases at V and 6 bases at J, leaving 6 bases unmatched. CDR3 length: 13 residues. DNA for the CDR3: TGTGCCTGGAGGGGACAGGTTCGGTCTGAAGCTTTCTTT. Its translation: CAWRGQVRSEAFF.

This clone showed up just a few times. The rearrangement uses TRBV5-6 and TRBJ2-3; TRBD1 matches 7 bases. Germline loops: CDR1 SGHDT, CDR2 YYEEEE. The length of the CDR3 is 15 residues. With V trimmed by 4 bases and J by 4 bases, 9 bases remained unmatched. The CDR3, as DNA: TGTGCCAGCAGCCAGAGGGGGCCGGGCGCAGATACGCAGTATTTT. It translates to CASSQRGPGADTQYF.

This clone was observed a few times. CDR3 DNA sequence: TGTGGAGGGGGCGCAGGAGAAAAACTGTTTTTT. Protein sequence: CGGGAGEKLFF. V and J are TRBV6-4 and TRBJ1-4, with 7 positions matching TRBD1. CDR1 and CDR2 from the germline V gene are MRHNA and SNTAGT. This CDR3 has 11 amino acids.

V gene TRBV6-1 combines with J gene TRBJ1-2; D gene unclear. The CDR3 is 15 residues long. Trimming pared 3 bases from V and 4 bases from J, leaving 15 bases between. Germline V gene data show CDR1 as MNHNS and CDR2 as SASEGT. The CDR3 DNA reads as TGTGCCAGCAGTGATAGAAGCGGATCGGTCTATGGCTACACCTTC. Protein sequence: CASSDRSGSVYGYTF.

The rearrangement uses TRBV7-9 and TRBJ1-5; the D is unclear. Trimming took 6 bases from V and 3 from J, leaving 9 bases between them. This CDR3 has 13 residues. Per the germline V gene, CDR1 is SEHNR and CDR2 is FQNEAQ (reference sequence). CDR3 residues: CASRERPNQPQHF. DNA of the CDR3: TGTGCCAGCAGAGAGCGTCCCAATCAGCCCCAGCATTTT.

The V call is TRBV6-1, the J call TRBJ2-7, with a weak D call TRBD1 (6 bases). V dropped 6 bases and J dropped 0 bases, with 12 bases sitting between them. Germline assignment: CDR1 MNHNS and CDR2 SASEGT. The CDR3 loop spans 14 amino acids. The DNA for the CDR3 is TGTGCCAGCAGGTGGGGGACAAGCTCCTACGAGCAGTACTTC. This sequence encodes CASRWGTSSYEQYF.

The chain uses TRBV6-6 and TRBJ1-5; no clear D gene. Trimming pared 6 bases from V and 0 bases from J, leaving 15 bases between. The CDR3 runs 16 residues. Per germline, CDR1 MNHNY and CDR2 SVGAGI (reference sequence). CDR3 residues: CASSLLVTDSNQPQHF. DNA of the CDR3: TGTGCCAGCAGCCTCTTGGTTACAGATAGCAATCAGCCCCAGCATTTT.

About this clone: An end of the junction differs from the germline gene, which may be a read error. This chain joins TRBV9 and TRBJ1-6; D unresolved. Germline CDR1 SGDLS, CDR2 YYNGEE. The CDR3 runs 14 residues. CDR3 loop: CVSSPSSYNSPLHF. CDR3 in DNA: TGTGTCAGCAGCCCCAGCTCCTATAATTCACCCCTCCACTTT.